The 2 T cell receptor beta chains below were found in one sample sequenced in a study of shared clonotypes between healthy human individuals. Method: immunoSEQ multiplex PCR; TCRdb's copy keeps in-frame clones and lacks some. The sample gives around 980,000 clones, about four fifths of which show up once; 0.6% to 0.75% is in the top ten. Sequences were obtained from memory CD4+ T cells from PBMCs. The subset denotes: CD45RA-negative fraction. The origin of the receptors is a man aged 18 to 29 in good health. Some clones in this sample may be carry-over from other donors' samples.

On this clone: The junction departs from the called germline gene at one end, perhaps through a read error. This chain connects TRBV12-5 to TRBJ2-1; TRBD2 might be the D (5 bases). Germline CDR1 is LGHNT and CDR2 is FRNRAP. CDR3 size: 12 residues. The CDR3 DNA reads as TGTGCTGGTGGTTACCGGGGCAATGAGCAGTTCTTC. Translated: CAGGYRGNEQFF.

The V and J genes are TRBV15 and TRBJ2-3, with D hard to call. Looked up from germline, CDR1 is LNHNV and CDR2 is YYDKDF (reference sequence). Trimming took 0 bases from V and 6 from J, leaving 7 bases between them. The CDR3 covers 13 residues. This CDR3 is CATSRDLGDTQYF. CDR3 DNA: TGTGCCACCAGCAGAGATCTAGGCGATACGCAGTATTTT.